This T cell receptor beta chain was found in a study of cytomegalovirus exposure and HLA in healthy donors. Background on the study: Researchers previously reported finding 100 million or so unique TCR beta sequences from approximately 190 million T cells.

This CDR3 region has 15 residues. Germline values: CDR1 SGHAT, CDR2 FQNNGV. A note on this clone: Germline and junction disagree at one end, which may indicate a read error.

Amplification used 60 Vbeta primers and 13 Jbeta primers. Generated by immunoSEQ multiplex PCR, the TCRdb table keeps only in-frame clones and is missing some. The repertoire consists of 100,000 to 150,000 clones, with roughly 80% occurring once and the leading ten covering approximately 1.4%. V usage is TRBV11-2 and J usage is TRBJ2-1; D ambiguous. The sequence derives from a man between 35 and 55 years old in good health and CMV-seronegative. The sample comprised PBMCs. The CDR3 coding sequence is TGTGCCACCAGCGTGGTGTCGAGCTCCTACAATGAGCAGTTCTTC. This gives the protein CATSVVSSSYNEQFF.